The 25 T cell receptor beta chains presented below share a single source sample, sequenced in a study of T cells in Graves' hyperthyroidism and ophthalmopathy. TCR beta CDR3 regions were amplified from RNA transcripts. The HTBI primer set served for first-round RT-PCR of the TCR CDR3. TCRdb re-derived calls from the multiplex PCR reads in MiXCR, one entry per CDR3 protein. The profile shows about 480,000 distinct CDR3 sequences, roughly 24% of them singletons. The sequenced material came from blood. These receptors were obtained from a woman aged 25 to 39 with Graves' ophthalmopathy.

This clonotype was seen repeatedly, ten times or more. This sequence joins TRBV6-5 and TRBJ1-1; no clear D gene. Trimming took off 7 bases at V and 3 bases at J, with 12 bases between the two ends. The CDR3 consists of 13 residues. Per germline, CDR1 MNHEY and CDR2 SVGAGI. The CDR3 region is CASKILEDTEAFF. In DNA, the CDR3 is TGTGCCAGCAAGATACTGGAGGACACTGAAGCTTTCTTT.

This clonotype was detected once. A clone one base away is much larger, so this may be a read error. The chain employs TRBV20-1 and TRBJ1-1; D is uncertain. CDR3 length equals 13 residues. The germline CDR1 and CDR2 sequences are DFQATT and SNEGSKA (reference sequence). The DNA of the CDR3 is TGCAGTGCTAGAGATCCGGGCCGCCCTGAAGCTTGCTTT. It is translated as CSARDPGRPEACF.

The genes are TRBV27 and TRBJ1-2, with 8 positions matching TRBD1. CDR3 size: 13 residues. The V gene's germline CDR1 is MNHEY and CDR2 SMNVEV (reference sequence). The junction had 4 bases not matched to a gene; V was cut back by 7 bases and J by 3 bases. CDR3 amino acids: CASTSTGDYGYTF. The CDR3 region has the DNA TGTGCCAGCACCTCGACAGGGGACTATGGCTACACCTTC.

There are many counts of this clonotype. V gene TRBV28 combines with J gene TRBJ1-2; possible D gene TRBD1, 5 bases. This CDR3 is built from 12 residues. Between the trimmed V and J ends, which lost 3 bases and 13 bases, there was a span of 15 bases. CDR1 and CDR2 from the germline V gene are MDHEN and SYDVKM. CDR3 loop: CASSFPPGRVTF. As DNA, the CDR3 is TGTGCCAGCAGTTTCCCTCCGGGGCGGGTCACCTTC.

This clonotype was seen repeatedly, ten times or more. The rearrangement joins TRBV12-3 or TRBV12-4 to TRBJ2-5; D is perhaps TRBD1 (6 bases). The ends were cut back, 2 bases at V and 2 bases at J, with 15 bases in the middle. The CDR3 length is 16 residues. The CDR3 loop is CASSLMVQGRQETQYF. As DNA, the CDR3 is TGTGCCAGCAGTTTAATGGTGCAGGGGCGACAAGAGACCCAGTACTTC.

This clonotype was recorded many times. The chain is built from TRBV7-3 and TRBJ2-2, with D perhaps matching TRBD1 (5 bases). The CDR3 has 13 residues. Germline lookup yields CDR1 SGHTA and CDR2 FQGTGA. Between the trimmed V and J ends, which lost 6 bases and 7 bases, there was a span of 12 bases. This chain's CDR3 is CASSSQGGGELFF. CDR3 DNA sequence: TGTGCCAGCAGTTCCCAGGGTGGCGGGGAGCTGTTTTTT.

A word on this clonotype: Given a much more abundant clone one base away, this may be a read error. V is TRBV5-1 and J is TRBJ2-7, with 7 nucleotides matching TRBD1. Germline CDR1 is SGHRS and CDR2 is YFSETQ. This CDR3 spans 15 amino acids. Trimming took 1 base from V and 3 from J; bases not matched to a gene: 7. The CDR3 region has the DNA TGCGCCAGCAGCTTGAGACAGGGCTCCTTCTACGAGCAGTACTTC. Translating it yields CASSLRQGSFYEQYF.

The chain couples TRBV12-3 or TRBV12-4 to TRBJ2-5; no firm D call. Between the trimmed V and J ends, which lost 4 bases and 0 bases, there was a span of 6 bases. This CDR3 has 13 residues. The DNA of the CDR3 is TGTGCCAGCAGTTGGAGAGACCAAGAGACCCAGTACTTC. Encoded protein: CASSWRDQETQYF.

A remark on this clonotype: The CDR3 does not end in the conserved phenylalanine or tryptophan, so this is likely a read error. The V call is TRBV27, the J call TRBJ2-7; 7 bases are shared with TRBD1. Germline V gene sequence: CDR1 MNHEY, CDR2 SMNVEV (reference sequence). The V and J ends lost 8 bases and 6 bases, in that order; junction bases with no gene match: 13. The CDR3 runs to 14 residues. CDR3 region: CASSPETGYAEQYH. Written as DNA, the CDR3 is TGTGCCAGCTCACCCGAGACAGGGTATGCCGAGCAGTACCAC.

This clonotype was found many times. CDR3 coding DNA: TGTGCCAGCAGTGTAGGGGGCCGGTTGGGAGGCTACACCTTC. This encodes CASSVGGRLGGYTF. This chain links TRBV27 with TRBJ1-2; 7 positions agree with TRBD1. Trimming cost V 5 bases and J 8 bases; bases outside gene matches: 11. Looked up from germline, CDR1 is MNHEY and CDR2 is SMNVEV (reference sequence). The CDR3 runs to 14 residues.

Ten or more counts support this clonotype. The V and J genes are TRBV20-1 and TRBJ1-5; possibly TRBD1 for D (6 bases). Germline V gene data show CDR1 as DFQATT and CDR2 as SNEGSKA (reference sequence). V shed 4 bases and J shed 4 bases, with 17 bases lying between them. This CDR3 contains 15 residues. As DNA, the CDR3 is TGCAGTGCTAACCCCGCCAGGGGTCCTAATCAGCCCCAGCATTTT. Protein product: CSANPARGPNQPQHF.

The chain couples TRBV12-3 or TRBV12-4 to TRBJ2-5, with D tentatively TRBD1 (6 bases). V lost 5 bases and J 2 bases, leaving 9 bases between the germline ends. The CDR3 extends over 13 amino acids. The CDR3 DNA reads TGTGCCAGCAGTAAGACAGGTCAAGAGACCCAGTACTTC. As protein: CASSKTGQETQYF.

The J gene is TRBJ1-2, the V gene TRBV28; D gene ambiguous. The CDR3 covers 12 residues. Germline V CDR1 and CDR2: MDHEN, SYDVKM. Deletions cut 7 bases from V and 1 base from J, with 7 bases between. The CDR3 nucleotides are TGTGCCAGCATGGAGTTTAACTATGGCTACACCTTC. It translates to CASMEFNYGYTF.

About this clonotype: With a much larger clone just one base away, this may be a read error. The chain carries TRBV28 and TRBJ2-7, with D perhaps TRBD1 (6 bases). Germline V lookup: CDR1 MDHEN, CDR2 SYDVKM. The CDR3 sequence is 13 residues long. V lost 5 bases and J 2 bases, leaving 10 bases between the germline ends. CDR3 residues: CASSDQGPYEQYF. Written as DNA, the CDR3 is TGTGCCAGCAGTGACCAGGGGCCCTACGAGCAGTACTTC.

In its sample, this clonotype was seen many times. The V gene is TRBV10-3, the J gene TRBJ1-3; unclear D gene. This CDR3 spans 12 amino acids. Germline loops: CDR1 ENHRY, CDR2 SYGVKD. V was trimmed by 10 bases and J by 0 bases, leaving 7 bases between them. CDR3 coding DNA: TGTGCCACTCGGGGCTCTGGAAACACCATATATTTT. It is translated as CATRGSGNTIYF.

This clonotype was detected ten times or more. The genes are TRBV20-1 and TRBJ2-7; D unclear. The germline CDR1 and CDR2 sequences are DFQATT and SNEGSKA (reference sequence). The CDR3 extends over 13 amino acids. Trimming cost V 1 base and J 4 bases, with 11 bases left between them. The CDR3 DNA reads as TGCAGTGCTAGAGGTTGGGCAGAATACGAGCAGTACTTC. It specifies CSARGWAEYEQYF.

The chain joins TRBV20-1 to TRBJ1-1; maybe TRBD1 (6 bases). CDR3 length equals 14 residues. CDR1 and CDR2 (germline): DFQATT, SNEGSKA (reference sequence). The ends were cut back, 0 bases at V and 5 bases at J, with 13 bases in the middle. The CDR3 region has the DNA TGCAGTGCTAGAGATCTAACAGGGCGTACTGAAGCTTTCTTT. Protein sequence: CSARDLTGRTEAFF.

The chain couples TRBV28 to TRBJ1-5; D remains ambiguous. The germline V and J ends were trimmed by 3 bases and 6 bases, with 3 bases remaining between them. CDR1 is MDHEN, CDR2 SYDVKM, per germline. This CDR3 has 11 residues. CDR3 nucleotides: TGTGCCAGCAGTTTCTCTCAGCCCCAGCATTTT. It translates to CASSFSQPQHF.

This clonotype was observed many times. This chain links TRBV2 with TRBJ1-2, with 7 positions matching TRBD1. The CDR3 is 15 amino acids. V was pared by 0 bases and J by 6 bases, with 7 bases of the junction left unmatched. The germline V gene has CDR1 SNHLY and CDR2 FYNNEI. The CDR3 reads CASSEASNRGHGYTF. The CDR3 DNA follows: TGTGCCAGCAGTGAAGCGAGTAACAGGGGTCATGGCTACACCTTC.

There are a few counts of this clonotype. A much more abundant neighbour one base away suggests this may be a read error. The chain employs TRBV6-1 and TRBJ2-5; 12 bases match TRBD2. The CDR3 is 15 amino acids. Germline V gene sequence: CDR1 MNHNS, CDR2 SASEGT. The DNA of the CDR3 is TGTGCCACCACCGGACTAGCGGGGTACCAAGAGACCAAGTACTTC. Encoded protein: CATTGLAGYQETKYF.

The V call is TRBV30, the J call TRBJ2-5; D ambiguous. The V gene lost 1 base and the J gene lost 4 bases, with 7 bases spanning the gap. The germline V gene encodes CDR1 GTSNPN and CDR2 SVGIG (reference sequence). The CDR3 is 12 amino acids. This chain's CDR3 is CAWSAARETQYF. Written as DNA, the CDR3 is TGTGCCTGGAGTGCGGCAAGAGAGACCCAGTACTTC.

The sample holds many counts of this clonotype. This chain uses TRBV5-1 with TRBJ2-7; no definite D call. Germline-derived CDR1 and CDR2 are SGHRS and YFSETQ. The germline V and J ends were trimmed by 4 bases and 4 bases, with 12 bases remaining between them. The CDR3 has 13 amino acids. CDR3 loop: CASSGVSNYEQYF. In DNA, the CDR3 is TGCGCCAGCAGCGGGGTCAGTAATTACGAGCAGTACTTC.

The genes are TRBV7-2 and TRBJ1-2; no definite D call. V lost 1 base to trimming and J lost 4 bases, with 10 bases between them. This CDR3 contains 14 residues. Germline V lookup: CDR1 SGHTA, CDR2 FQGNSA. DNA for the CDR3: TGTGCCAGCAGCTTAGGGAGACAAAGCTATGGCTACACCTTC. Its protein is CASSLGRQSYGYTF.

The table lists this clonotype with many counts. In DNA, the CDR3 is TGTGCCAGCAGTTACTTTGACAGACAAGAGACCCAGTACTTC. Protein: CASSYFDRQETQYF. This sequence joins TRBV6-5 and TRBJ2-5, with D tentatively TRBD1 (5 bases). Germline assignment: CDR1 MNHEY and CDR2 SVGAGI. Trimming cost V 1 base and J 2 bases, with 8 bases left between them. The CDR3 is made up of 14 amino acids.

This clonotype has ten or more counts. V usage is TRBV2 and J usage is TRBJ2-7, with D perhaps matching TRBD2 (5 bases). The CDR3 has 13 amino acids. CDR1 is SNHLY, CDR2 FYNNEI, per germline. V was pared by 5 bases and J by 7 bases, with 15 bases between. CDR3 protein: CASSLAPSGEQYF. CDR3 in DNA: TGTGCCAGCAGTCTCGCCCCCTCGGGGGAGCAGTACTTC.